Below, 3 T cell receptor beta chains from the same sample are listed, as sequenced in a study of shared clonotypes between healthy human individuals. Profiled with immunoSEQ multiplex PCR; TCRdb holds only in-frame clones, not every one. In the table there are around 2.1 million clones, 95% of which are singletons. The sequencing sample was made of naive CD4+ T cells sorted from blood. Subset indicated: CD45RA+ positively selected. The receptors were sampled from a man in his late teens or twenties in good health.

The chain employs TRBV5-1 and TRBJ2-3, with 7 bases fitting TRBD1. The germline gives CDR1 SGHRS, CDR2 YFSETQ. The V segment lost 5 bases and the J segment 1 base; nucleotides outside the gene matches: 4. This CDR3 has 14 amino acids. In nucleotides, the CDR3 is TGCGCCAGCAGATTCACAGGGGGCACAGATACGCAGTATTTT. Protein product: CASRFTGGTDTQYF.

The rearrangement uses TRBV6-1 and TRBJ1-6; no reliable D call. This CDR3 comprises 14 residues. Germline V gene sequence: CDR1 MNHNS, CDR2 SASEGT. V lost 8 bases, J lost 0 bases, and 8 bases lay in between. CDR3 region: CASAGSSYNSPLHF. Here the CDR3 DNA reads TGTGCCAGCGCGGGAAGCTCCTATAATTCACCCCTCCACTTT.

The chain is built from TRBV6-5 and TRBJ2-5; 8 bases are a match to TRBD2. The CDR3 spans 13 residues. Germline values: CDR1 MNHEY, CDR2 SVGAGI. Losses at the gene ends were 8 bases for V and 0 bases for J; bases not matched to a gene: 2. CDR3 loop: CASREGNQETQYF. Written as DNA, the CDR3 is TGTGCCAGCCGGGAGGGGAACCAAGAGACCCAGTACTTC.